These T cell receptor beta chains were read from a single sample in a study of cytomegalovirus exposure and HLA in healthy donors. The assay was immunoSEQ multiplex PCR, and TCRdb's table has in-frame clones only and misses some. The sample lists over 100,000 clones, approximately 74% occurring once. Sequenced input: PBMCs. The receptors were gathered from a male donor in good health and CMV-seronegative. Both conserved end residues are part of each CDR3. D genes are given only for firm matches. Clone size appears in some rows only: once, few, many, or a class for an expanded clone.

V	D	J	length	size	DNA	CDR3
TRBV7-9	TRBD1	TRBJ2-7	15	.	TGTGCCAGCACCAAGGGACAGGGGAGCTCCTACGAGCAGTACTTC	CASTKGQGSSYEQYF
TRBV7-9	.	TRBJ1-2	16	.	TGTGCCAGCAGCTTAGAGTCCGAAACAGGGAACTATGGCTACACCTTC	CASSLESETGNYGYTF
TRBV13	.	TRBJ1-1	15	.	TGTGCCAGCCGCCCAATGGGGGGGGTGGTCACTGAAGCTTTCTTT	CASRPMGGVVTEAFF
TRBV7-9	TRBD2	TRBJ2-5	19	.	TGTGCCAGCAGCCCGCCCCTGAGGACTAGCGGGAGATTCTGGGAGACCCAGTACTTC	CASSPPLRTSGRFWETQYF
TRBV11-2	TRBD1	TRBJ1-6	14	few	TGTGCCAGCAGCTTAGGACAGGGGAATTCACCCCTCCACTTT	CASSLGQGNSPLHF
TRBV19	TRBD1	TRBJ1-5	15	.	TGTGCCAGTAGGATGGACAGGGGCACCGATCAGCCCCAGCATTTT	CASRMDRGTDQPQHF
TRBV2	.	TRBJ2-5	14	.	TGTGCCAGCAGTGAATTGAGCCCACAAGAGACCCAGTACTTC	CASSELSPQETQYF
TRBV19	TRBD1	TRBJ1-4	14	.	TGTGCCAGTAGTCGGACAGGGGCGGATGAAAAACTGTTTTTT	CASSRTGADEKLFF
TRBV7-2	TRBD2	TRBJ2-1	15	.	TGTGCCAGCAGCTTAGCAAGCGGGAGGGACCATGAGCAGTTCTTC	CASSLASGRDHEQFF
TRBV28	.	TRBJ1-1	15	few	TGTGCCAGCAGTCCACTAATGAACGCTAGGACTGAAGCTTTCTTT	CASSPLMNARTEAFF
TRBV11-2	.	TRBJ1-1	15	.	TGTGCCAGCAGCTTAAAGTCCCGGGTAAACCCTGAAGCTTTCTTT	CASSLKSRVNPEAFF
TRBV30	TRBD1	TRBJ1-2	13	.	TGTGCCTGGAGGGGGACAGGTGACTATGGCTACACCTTC	CAWRGTGDYGYTF
TRBV7-9	.	TRBJ2-7	12	.	TGTGCCAGCAGCCCGGACAACTACGAGCAGTACTTC	CASSPDNYEQYF
TRBV27	TRBD1	TRBJ2-4	14	.	TGTGCCAGCAGAAAGGGACAGGGGGGGAACATTCAGTACTTC	CASRKGQGGNIQYF
TRBV15	TRBD1	TRBJ2-7	16	.	TGTGCCACCAGCAGAGCGTCTGGGACAGGGGGGACAGGGCAGTACTTC	CATSRASGTGGTGQYF
TRBV21-1	.	TRBJ2-7	13	.	TGTGCCAGCACGGGGACAGGGGCCTACGAGCAGTACTTC	CASTGTGAYEQYF
TRBV6-5	.	TRBJ2-3	14	.	TGTGCCAGCAAGTTACAGGGCAGTGGGGATACGCAGTATTTT	CASKLQGSGDTQYF
TRBV4-3	TRBD1	TRBJ2-2	19	.	TGCGCCAGCAGCCAAGTCCTAGGACAGGGGGCTTCGAACACCGGGGAGCTGTTTTTT	CASSQVLGQGASNTGELFF
TRBV19	.	TRBJ2-2	12	.	TGTGCCAGTAGTATGACAGGCGGGGAGCTGTTTTTT	CASSMTGGELFF
TRBV6-5	TRBD2	TRBJ2-1	16	few	TGTGCCAGCAGTTACCTGCTAGCGGGAGCTTCCGGTGAGCAGTTCTTC	CASSYLLAGASGEQFF
TRBV20-1	.	TRBJ2-1	11	.	TGCAGTGCTAGAGATCAGGGTCAGCAGTTCTTC	CSARDQGQQFF
TRBV7-9	.	TRBJ1-2	13	.	TGTGCCAGCAGCCTCGGGGACTTAAGTGGCTACACCTTC	CASSLGDLSGYTF
TRBV27	.	TRBJ2-7	15	.	TGTGCCAGCAGCCATTCAGGGGTTCGTTCGGGCGAGCAGTACTTC	CASSHSGVRSGEQYF
TRBV7-2	.	TRBJ2-1	18	.	TGTGCCAGCAGCTTTACCGGGACTCCGGGGAGGTCCTACAATGAGCAGTTCTTC	CASSFTGTPGRSYNEQFF
TRBV6-5	TRBD1	TRBJ1-4	14	.	TGTGCCAGCAGTTCGGACAGGGCCGGCGCAAAACTGTTTTTT	CASSSDRAGAKLFF
TRBV16	.	TRBJ1-2	13	.	TGTGCCAGCAGCCAATCGAAGGGAGAAGGCTACACCTTC	CASSQSKGEGYTF
TRBV7-3	TRBD2	TRBJ2-2	19	once	TGTGCCAGCAGCTCCTCGGGACTAGCGGGAGAAGCGAACACCGGGGAGCTGTTTTTT	CASSSSGLAGEANTGELFF
TRBV6-6	.	TRBJ2-4	13	once	TGTGCCAGCAGTTATTCTCAGGGAAGCATTCAGTACTTC	CASSYSQGSIQYF
TRBV6-1	TRBD1	TRBJ2-5	14	once	TGTGCCAGCAGTGGGGGACAGTCCGGGGAGACCCAGTACTTC	CASSGGQSGETQYF
TRBV5-1	.	TRBJ2-7	15	.	TGCGCCAGCAGCCCCGGGACAACTCCAACCTACGAGCAGTACTTC	CASSPGTTPTYEQYF
TRBV2	TRBD1	TRBJ1-5	13	once	TGTGCCAGCAGGGGACAGGGTAATCAGCCCCAGCATTTT	CASRGQGNQPQHF
TRBV6-7	TRBD2	TRBJ2-5	15	.	TGTGCCAGCAGTCCCGGGACTAGGGAAAAAGAGACCCAGTACTTC	CASSPGTREKETQYF
TRBV5-1	TRBD1	TRBJ2-5	15	once	TGCGCCAGCAGCTTGGTGCCAGGGGGTTCAGAGACCCAGTACTTC	CASSLVPGGSETQYF
TRBV6-1	.	TRBJ1-1	13	.	TGTGCCAGCAGTGCAATTTGGAACACTGAAGCTTTCTTT	CASSAIWNTEAFF
TRBV4-3	TRBD1	TRBJ2-7	16	.	TGCGCCAGCAGCCAAGACGCAATACAGGGGGGATACGAGCAGTACTTC	CASSQDAIQGGYEQYF
TRBV7-9	.	TRBJ1-6	12	.	TGTGCCAGCAGTAGTTATAATTCACCCCTCCACTTT	CASSSYNSPLHF
TRBV19	.	TRBJ2-7	11	.	TGTGCCAGTAGTATTAATTATGAGCAGTACTTC	CASSINYEQYF
TRBV6-5	TRBD2	TRBJ2-1	15	few	TGTGCCAGCAGTTACGGGACTAGCGGGAGGAATGAGCAGTTCTTC	CASSYGTSGRNEQFF
TRBV5-4	TRBD1	TRBJ1-2	13	.	TGTGCCAGCAGGGGGACAGGGAACTATGGCTACACCTTC	CASRGTGNYGYTF
TRBV28	.	TRBJ2-1	14	.	TGTGCCAGCGAGCGGGTGCTTTCCTACAATGAGCAGTTCTTC	CASERVLSYNEQFF
TRBV19	TRBD1	TRBJ2-6	17	once	TGTGCCAGTAGCGGGACAGGGGGTTTCTCTGGGGCCAACGTCCTGACTTTC	CASSGTGGFSGANVLTF
TRBV30	.	TRBJ1-5	16	.	TGTGCCTGGAGCGGTGCAAGCGGGAGGGGCAATCAGCCCCAGCATTTT	CAWSGASGRGNQPQHF
TRBV30	.	TRBJ2-7	12	.	TGTGCCTGGAGTGTACGGGGGAACGAGCAGTACTTC	CAWSVRGNEQYF
TRBV6-5	.	TRBJ2-1	14	.	TGTGCCAGCAGTTACTCGAACAGAATATCTGAGCAGTTCTTC	CASSYSNRISEQFF
TRBV7-8	.	TRBJ2-7	15	.	TGTGCCAGCACCCAAAAGGGGAGGAGGGACTACGAGCAGTACTTC	CASTQKGRRDYEQYF